The 26 T cell receptor beta chains listed next were all sequenced from one sample in a study of spatial heterogeneity in lung cancer. Each CDR3 protein is one row after TCRdb ran MiXCR on the 5' RACE reads. The data contain approximately 11,000 distinct CDR3 sequences, roughly 3.7% of them seen just once; the ten biggest clones take up roughly 52%. Time point: sample taken at primary tumor resection. Sequenced material: PBMCs, taken at surgery. These receptor sequences come from a female donor with early-stage non-small cell lung cancer.

This clonotype showed up many times. The chain carries TRBV9 and TRBJ2-2; 8 bases map to TRBD1. Germline V gives CDR1 SGDLS, CDR2 YYNGEE. The V gene end was trimmed by 0 bases and the J gene end by 5 bases; junction bases not matched to a gene: 3. CDR3 length: 15 residues. CDR3 bases: TGTGCCAGCAGCGTAGAGCAGGGGGCGACCGGGGAGCTGTTTTTT. Translating it yields CASSVEQGATGELFF.

This clonotype was observed at least ten times. This chain's CDR3 is CASSQERQGAVANTEAFF. The CDR3 bases are TGCGCCAGCAGCCAAGAAAGGCAGGGGGCTGTCGCAAACACTGAAGCTTTCTTT. The chain uses TRBV4-3 and TRBJ1-1; 8 positions agree with TRBD1. Germline loops: CDR1 LGHNA, CDR2 YSLEER. After removal of 0 bases from V and 2 bases from J, the junction contained 11 bases not matched to a gene. The CDR3 length is 18 residues.

The chain carries TRBV5-4 and TRBJ2-2, with D perhaps TRBD2 (6 bases). CDR1 is SGHNT, CDR2 YYREEE, per germline (reference sequence). V lost 0 bases and J lost 5, with 14 bases in between. The CDR3 has 16 residues. CDR3 coding DNA: TGTGCCAGCAGCTTGGCCGGGGGACTCCAAACCGGGGAGCTGTTTTTT. This codes for CASSLAGGLQTGELFF.

This clonotype was seen at least ten times. The chain recombines TRBV24-1 with TRBJ2-1; 8 bases agree with TRBD2. Per germline, CDR1 KGHDR and CDR2 SFDVKD. After removal of 2 bases from V and 2 bases from J, the junction contained 4 bases not matched to a gene. The CDR3 runs 16 residues. The CDR3 here is CATSDSGLATYNEQFF. As DNA, the CDR3 is TGTGCCACCAGTGATTCAGGACTAGCCACCTACAATGAGCAGTTCTTC.

This clonotype was detected only a few times. The genes are TRBV25-1 and TRBJ2-7; 10 bases are shared with TRBD2. The CDR3 covers 16 residues. Trimming cost V 3 bases and J 2 bases; bases outside gene matches: 7. Germline CDR1 reads MGHDK; CDR2 reads SYGVNS. CDR3 amino acids: CASSDPAGGPAYEQYF. In DNA, the CDR3 is TGTGCCAGCAGTGACCCAGCGGGGGGGCCAGCCTACGAGCAGTACTTC.

This clonotype was seen at least ten times. This rearrangement joins TRBV5-4 to TRBJ2-4; D is perhaps TRBD1 (5 bases). The V end lost 4 bases, the J end lost 8 bases, and 10 bases lay between the germline ends. There are 12 residues in the CDR3. CDR1 is SGHNT and CDR2 is YYREEE in the germline V gene (reference sequence). CDR3 bases: TGTGCCAGCAGCAACAGGAGTGACATTCAGTACTTC. Protein product: CASSNRSDIQYF.

This clonotype qualifies as medium-sized (0.01 to 0.1%). The rearrangement links TRBV12-3 or TRBV12-4 to TRBJ1-2, with a weak D call TRBD1 (5 bases). This CDR3 comprises 14 residues. V lost 7 bases and J 3 bases, leaving 15 bases between the germline ends. CDR3 sequence: CASTPPGTYYGYTF. In nucleotides, the CDR3 is TGTGCCAGCACACCTCCAGGGACTTACTATGGCTACACCTTC.

Within the sample, this clonotype is medium-sized. The rearrangement uses TRBV7-9 and TRBJ1-2; possibly TRBD1 for D (5 bases). V was clipped by 4 bases and J by 3 bases, with 15 bases between them. Germline V CDR1 and CDR2: SEHNR, FQNEAQ (reference sequence). The CDR3 consists of 15 residues. CDR3 loop: CASSSGWGNDYGYTF. As DNA, the CDR3 is TGTGCCAGCAGCTCTGGCTGGGGGAACGACTATGGCTACACCTTC.

This clonotype was detected ten times or more. This chain joins TRBV6-2 or TRBV6-3 and TRBJ1-6; TRBD1 matches at 10 bases. J was trimmed by 10 bases and V by 8 bases; bases with no gene match: 5. This CDR3 contains 13 residues. The V gene's germline CDR1 is MNHEY and CDR2 SVGEGT. In nucleotides, the CDR3 is TGTGCCAGCTCCGGGACAGGGGTCTCACCCCTCCACTTT. Translated: CASSGTGVSPLHF.

This clonotype was seen at least ten times. The chain links TRBV3-1 to TRBJ2-1; TRBD2 aligns across 8 bases. After removal of 4 bases from V and 9 bases from J, the junction contained 14 bases not matched to a gene. Germline-derived CDR1 and CDR2 are LGHDT and YNNKEL (reference sequence). This CDR3 comprises 16 residues. The DNA for the CDR3 is TGTGCCAGCAGCCGGTGGGCTGCGGGGGGTTCGGTTGAGCAGTTCTTC. Protein sequence: CASSRWAAGGSVEQFF.

This clonotype was counted many times. This chain uses TRBV28 with TRBJ1-5, with 7 bases identical to TRBD1. Looked up from germline, CDR1 is MDHEN and CDR2 is SYDVKM. The CDR3 length is 15 residues. V dropped 5 bases and J dropped 6; count of bases not matched to a gene: 10. Here the CDR3 reads CASSADREESQPQHF. The DNA for the CDR3 is TGTGCCAGCAGTGCTGACAGGGAGGAGAGTCAGCCCCAGCATTTT.

The chain links TRBV30 to TRBJ2-7; TRBD2 matches at 10 bases. The germline gives CDR1 GTSNPN, CDR2 SVGIG (reference sequence). This CDR3 has 14 residues. The trim removed 6 bases at V and 2 bases at J, leaving 7 bases unmatched. The CDR3 DNA is TGTGCCTGCAAACCTAGCGGGGGCCCCTACGAGCAGTACTTC. This codes for CACKPSGGPYEQYF.

This clonotype was seen ten or more times. The V gene is TRBV28, the J gene TRBJ1-5, with 8 bases aligning to TRBD1. This CDR3 has 13 amino acids. The germline gives CDR1 MDHEN, CDR2 SYDVKM. Germline trimming cut 6 bases from V and 2 bases from J; bases unmatched to any gene: 0. CDR3 residues: CASRTGGNQPQHF. CDR3 coding DNA: TGTGCCAGCAGGACAGGGGGCAATCAGCCCCAGCATTTT.

V usage is TRBV4-3 and J usage is TRBJ1-1, with D unclear. The CDR3 consists of 14 residues. Germline loops: CDR1 LGHNA, CDR2 YSLEER. V lost 0 bases, J lost 2 bases, and 7 bases lay in between. The CDR3 nucleotides are TGCGCCAGCAGCCAAGAACTTTATAACACTGAAGCTTTCTTT. This translates into CASSQELYNTEAFF.

This clonotype showed up many times. The chain links TRBV7-9 to TRBJ2-1; perhaps D is TRBD1 or TRBD2 (5 bases each). V was cut by 5 bases and J by 4 bases, with 15 bases left in between. CDR3 length: 15 amino acids. Germline lookup yields CDR1 SEHNR and CDR2 FQNEAQ (reference sequence). The CDR3 loop reads CASSQSVRGYNEQFF. CDR3 nucleotide sequence: TGTGCCAGCAGCCAATCCGTGAGGGGTTACAATGAGCAGTTCTTC.

This clonotype was picked up many times. The chain carries TRBV18 and TRBJ1-1; D remains ambiguous. Trimming removed 1 base at V and 4 bases at J, with 7 bases between. The CDR3 runs 13 residues. Germline assignment: CDR1 KGHSH and CDR2 LQKENI. Here the CDR3 DNA reads TGTGCCAGCTCACCACGGGAACCCACTGAAGCTTTCTTT. It yields the protein CASSPREPTEAFF.

This clonotype was observed at least ten times. V is TRBV4-2 and J is TRBJ2-1, with TRBD2 matching over 10 bases. Germline V gives CDR1 LGHNA, CDR2 YNFKEQ. This CDR3 is 17 amino acids long. The J segment lost 5 bases and the V segment lost 0 bases, leaving 7 bases of the junction unmatched. The CDR3 is CASSQDNVAGGHNEQFF. The DNA of the CDR3 is TGTGCCAGCAGCCAAGATAATGTAGCGGGGGGCCACAATGAGCAGTTCTTC.

This clonotype appeared many times. The CDR3 nucleotides are TGCAGTGCTAGTGCGACAGGGCGCACAGATACGCAGTATTTT. Protein: CSASATGRTDTQYF. The chain links TRBV20-1 to TRBJ2-3, with 7 bases fitting TRBD1. Trimming removed 3 bases from V and 1 base from J; junction bases left unmatched: 4. The germline V gene has CDR1 DFQATT and CDR2 SNEGSKA (reference sequence). The CDR3 has 14 residues.

This clonotype was seen ten or more times. The chain uses TRBV5-4 and TRBJ2-5; 11 bases match TRBD2. Germline V lookup: CDR1 SGHNT, CDR2 YYREEE (reference sequence). CDR3 length: 14 amino acids. J was trimmed by 4 bases and V by 3 bases; bases with no gene match: 2. Here the CDR3 DNA reads TGTGCCAGCAGCTCCGGACTAGCGGGAGAGACCCAGTACTTC. Its translation is CASSSGLAGETQYF.

This clonotype was counted ten times or more. The chain combines TRBV5-6 with TRBJ2-2; 8 positions agree with TRBD2. The CDR3 totals 16 residues. J lost 7 bases, V lost 0 bases, and 8 bases had no gene match. From germline, CDR1 is SGHDT and CDR2 YYEEEE. Here the CDR3 DNA reads TGTGCCAGCAGCTTGGAGCCCGGGGGGGCATTCGGGGAGCTGTTTTTT. It codes for CASSLEPGGAFGELFF. Based on the CDR3 plus reference TRBV5-6 and TRBJ2-2, the full variable domain is DAGVTQSPTHLIKTRGQQVTLRCSPKSGHDTVSWYQQALGQGPQFIFQYYEEEERQRGNFPDRFSGHQFPNYSSELNVNALLLGDSALYLCASSLEPGGAFGELFFGEGSRLTVL.

This clonotype was counted many times. This chain connects TRBV20-1 to TRBJ1-1; D gene unclear. Trimming shortened V by 8 bases and J by 4 bases, and 14 bases separated the two germline ends. The CDR3 loop spans 12 amino acids. Germline V gene sequence: CDR1 DFQATT, CDR2 SNEGSKA (reference sequence). The CDR3 sequence: CSPARVGTEAFF. The CDR3 DNA sequence: TGCAGTCCAGCTAGGGTGGGCACTGAAGCTTTCTTT.

This clonotype has ten or more counts. The chain combines TRBV5-1 with TRBJ2-5; 10 nucleotides agree with TRBD2. The CDR3 has 16 amino acids. J was trimmed by 4 bases and V by 0 bases; bases with no gene match: 6. Germline CDR1 reads SGHRS; CDR2 reads YFSETQ. CDR3 loop: CASSLEPLAGGETQYF. In DNA, the CDR3 is TGCGCCAGCAGCTTGGAGCCCTTAGCGGGAGGAGAGACCCAGTACTTC.

This clonotype is deemed medium-sized. The chain uses TRBV7-2 and TRBJ1-2, with D uncertain. The germline V gene has CDR1 SGHTA and CDR2 FQGNSA. Trimming left V 1 base short and J 7 bases short, with 4 bases between. The CDR3 contains 11 residues. The CDR3 bases are TGTGCCAGCAGCTTAGGAGGTGGCTACACCTTC. Translation gives CASSLGGGYTF. The whole variable domain, remainder taken from reference TRBV7-2 and TRBJ1-2, is GAGVSQSPSNKVTEKGKDVELRCDPISGHTALYWYRQSLGQGLEFLIYFQGNSAPDKSGLPSDRFSAERTGGSVSTLTIQRTQQEDSAVYLCASSLGGGYTFGSGTRLTVV.

CDR3 in amino acids: CASSFGRYYEQYF. The DNA for the CDR3 is TGTGCCAGCAGTTTTGGACGGTACTACGAGCAGTACTTC. The chain uses TRBV28 and TRBJ2-7; no firm D call. CDR1 and CDR2 from the germline V gene are MDHEN and SYDVKM. The germline V and J ends were trimmed by 3 bases and 3 bases, with 9 bases remaining between them. The CDR3 loop spans 13 amino acids.

This clonotype was picked up many times. The chain links TRBV6-1 to TRBJ1-5; no firm D call. The CDR3 runs 12 residues. V was shortened by 4 bases and J by 3 bases, with 4 bases between the two germline ends. Germline-derived CDR1 and CDR2 are MNHNS and SASEGT. The CDR3 DNA is TGTGCCAGCAGTGTGGTCAATCAGCCCCAGCATTTT. Translated: CASSVVNQPQHF.

This clonotype was seen ten or more times. The rearrangement links TRBV7-9 to TRBJ2-5; D is unclear. In germline, CDR1 is SEHNR, CDR2 FQNEAQ (reference sequence). Trimming took 1 base from V and 3 from J, leaving 18 bases between them. The CDR3 loop spans 17 amino acids. CDR3 sequence (DNA): TGTGCCAGCAGCTTAGACTTAAGTGAGCGCCAAGAAGAGACCCAGTACTTC. Amino acids: CASSLDLSERQEETQYF.